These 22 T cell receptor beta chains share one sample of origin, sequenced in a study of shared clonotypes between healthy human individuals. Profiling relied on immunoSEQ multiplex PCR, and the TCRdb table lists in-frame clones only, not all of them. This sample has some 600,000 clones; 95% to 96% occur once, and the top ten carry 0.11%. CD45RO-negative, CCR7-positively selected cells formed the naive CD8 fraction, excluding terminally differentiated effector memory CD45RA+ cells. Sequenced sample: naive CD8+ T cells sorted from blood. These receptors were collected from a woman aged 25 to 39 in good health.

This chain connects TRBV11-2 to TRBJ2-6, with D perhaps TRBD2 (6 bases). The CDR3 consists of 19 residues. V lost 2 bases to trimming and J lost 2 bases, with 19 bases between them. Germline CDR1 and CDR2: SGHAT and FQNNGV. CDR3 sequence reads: CASSLMEGVLVTGANVLTF. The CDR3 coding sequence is TGTGCCAGCAGCTTAATGGAGGGAGTCCTTGTTACTGGGGCCAACGTCCTGACTTTC.

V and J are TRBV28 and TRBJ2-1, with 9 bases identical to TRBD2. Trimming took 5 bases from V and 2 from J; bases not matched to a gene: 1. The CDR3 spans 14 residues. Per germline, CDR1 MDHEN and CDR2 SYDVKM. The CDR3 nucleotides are TGTGCCAGCAGTAGACTAGCGGCCTACAATGAGCAGTTCTTC. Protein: CASSRLAAYNEQFF. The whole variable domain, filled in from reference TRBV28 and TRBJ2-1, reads DVKVTQSSRYLVKRTGEKVFLECVQDMDHENMFWYRQDPGLGLRLIYFSYDVKMKEKGDIPEGYSVSREKKERFSLILESASTNQTSMYLCASSRLAAYNEQFFGPGTRLTVL.

CDR3 DNA: TGTGCCAGCAGCCCGGGCCCGACGGAGACCCAGTACTTC. Translated: CASSPGPTETQYF. The chain employs TRBV13 and TRBJ2-5; D is uncertain. Germline V lookup: CDR1 PRHDT, CDR2 FYEKMQ (reference sequence). Deletions cut 5 bases from V and 5 bases from J, with 12 bases between. The CDR3 spans 13 residues.

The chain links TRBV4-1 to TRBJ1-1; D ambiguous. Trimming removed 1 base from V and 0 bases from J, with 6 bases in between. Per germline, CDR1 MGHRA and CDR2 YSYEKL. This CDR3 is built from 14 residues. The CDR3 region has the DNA TGCGCCAGCAGCCAAGCAGAGATGAACACTGAAGCTTTCTTT. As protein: CASSQAEMNTEAFF.

The CDR3 sequence: CASRDTRGNQPQHF. CDR3 in DNA: TGTGCCAGCAGGGACACACGGGGGAATCAGCCCCAGCATTTT. The chain recombines TRBV28 with TRBJ1-5, with D possibly being TRBD1 (5 bases). This CDR3 has 14 amino acids. V lost 6 bases and J lost 4, with 13 bases in between. Germline V gene lookup returns CDR1 MDHEN and CDR2 SYDVKM.

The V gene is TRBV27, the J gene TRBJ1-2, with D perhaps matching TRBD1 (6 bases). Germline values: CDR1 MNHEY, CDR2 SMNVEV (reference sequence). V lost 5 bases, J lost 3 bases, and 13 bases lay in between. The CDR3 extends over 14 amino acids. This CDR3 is CASSPSAGDYGYTF. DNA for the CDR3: TGTGCCAGCAGTCCATCCGCAGGGGACTATGGCTACACCTTC.

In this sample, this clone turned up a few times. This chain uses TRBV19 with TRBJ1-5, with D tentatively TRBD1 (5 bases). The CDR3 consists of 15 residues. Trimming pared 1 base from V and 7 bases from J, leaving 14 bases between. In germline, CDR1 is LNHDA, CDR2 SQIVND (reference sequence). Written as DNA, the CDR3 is TGTGCCAGTAGTATAGTCGGGGACTTCTGGCAGCCCCAGCATTTT. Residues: CASSIVGDFWQPQHF. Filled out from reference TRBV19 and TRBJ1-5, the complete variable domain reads DGGITQSPKYLFRKEGQNVTLSCEQNLNHDAMYWYRQDPGQGLRLIYYSQIVNDFQKGDIAEGYSVSREKKESFPLTVTSAQKNPTAFYLCASSIVGDFWQPQHFGDGTRLSIL.

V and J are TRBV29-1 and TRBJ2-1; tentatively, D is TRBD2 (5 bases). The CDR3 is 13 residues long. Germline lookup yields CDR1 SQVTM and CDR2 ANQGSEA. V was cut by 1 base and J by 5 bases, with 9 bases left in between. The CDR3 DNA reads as TGCAGCGTTGAAGGAGGGAACGACAATGAGCAGTTCTTC. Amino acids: CSVEGGNDNEQFF.

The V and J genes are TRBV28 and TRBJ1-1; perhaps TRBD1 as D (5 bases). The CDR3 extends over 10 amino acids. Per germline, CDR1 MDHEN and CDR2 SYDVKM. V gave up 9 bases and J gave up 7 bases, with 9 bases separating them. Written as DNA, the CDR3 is TGTGCCAGTAGGGACGGTGAAGCTTTCTTT. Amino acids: CASRDGEAFF.

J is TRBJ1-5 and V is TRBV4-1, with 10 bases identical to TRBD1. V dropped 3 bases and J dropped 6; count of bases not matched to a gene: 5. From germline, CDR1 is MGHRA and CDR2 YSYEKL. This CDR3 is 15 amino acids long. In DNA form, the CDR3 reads TGCGCCAGCAGCCATCGGACAGGGGGTCGTCAGCCCCAGCATTTT. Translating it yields CASSHRTGGRQPQHF.

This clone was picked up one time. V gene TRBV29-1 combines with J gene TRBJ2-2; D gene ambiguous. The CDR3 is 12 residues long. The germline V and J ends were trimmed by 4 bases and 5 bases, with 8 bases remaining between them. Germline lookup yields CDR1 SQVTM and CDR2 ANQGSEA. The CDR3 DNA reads TGCAGCGTTGCCTTAAATACCGGGGAGCTGTTTTTT. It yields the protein CSVALNTGELFF.

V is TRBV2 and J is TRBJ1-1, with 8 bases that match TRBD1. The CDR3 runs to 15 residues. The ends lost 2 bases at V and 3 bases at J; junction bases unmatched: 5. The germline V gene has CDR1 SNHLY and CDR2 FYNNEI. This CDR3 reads CASSEIRDRYTEAFF. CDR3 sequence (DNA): TGTGCCAGCAGTGAAATCCGGGACAGGTACACTGAAGCTTTCTTT. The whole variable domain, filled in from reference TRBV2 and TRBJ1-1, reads EPEVTQTPSHQVTQMGQEVILRCVPISNHLYFYWYRQILGQKVEFLVSFYNNEISEKSEIFDDQFSVERPDGSNFTLKIRSTKLEDSAMYFCASSEIRDRYTEAFFGQGTRLTVV.

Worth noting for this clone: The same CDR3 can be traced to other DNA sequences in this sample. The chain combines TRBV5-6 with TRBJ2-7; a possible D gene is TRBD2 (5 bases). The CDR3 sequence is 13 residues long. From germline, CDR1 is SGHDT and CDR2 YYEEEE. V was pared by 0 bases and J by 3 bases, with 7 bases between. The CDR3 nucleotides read TGTGCCAGCAGCTTGGTCCGGGGCTACGAGCAGTACTTC. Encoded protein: CASSLVRGYEQYF.

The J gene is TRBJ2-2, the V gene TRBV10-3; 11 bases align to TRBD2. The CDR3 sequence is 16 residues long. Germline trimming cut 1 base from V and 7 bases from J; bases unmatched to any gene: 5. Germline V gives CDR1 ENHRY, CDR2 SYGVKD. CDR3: CAISELLAGGGGELFF. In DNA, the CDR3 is TGTGCCATCAGTGAGTTGCTAGCGGGAGGCGGCGGGGAGCTGTTTTTT.

CDR3 sequence (DNA): TGTGCCAGCAGCTTTACACCTGACAATGAGCAGTTCTTC. This encodes CASSFTPDNEQFF. This chain uses TRBV12-1 with TRBJ2-1; TRBD1 was called by the table and not checked on the DNA. TRBV12-1 is noted as a pseudogene. The CDR3 consists of 13 residues.

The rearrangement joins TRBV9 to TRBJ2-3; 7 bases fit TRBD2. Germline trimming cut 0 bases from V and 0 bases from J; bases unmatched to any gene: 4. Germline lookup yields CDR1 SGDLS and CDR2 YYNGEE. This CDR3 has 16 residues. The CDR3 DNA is TGTGCCAGCAGCGTAGAGTGGGAGGGGAGCACAGATACGCAGTATTTT. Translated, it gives CASSVEWEGSTDTQYF.

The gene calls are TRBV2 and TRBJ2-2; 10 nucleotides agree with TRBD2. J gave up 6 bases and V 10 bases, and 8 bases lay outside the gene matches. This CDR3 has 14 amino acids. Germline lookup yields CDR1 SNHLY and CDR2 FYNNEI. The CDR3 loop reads CAILSGRAAGELFF. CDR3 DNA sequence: TGTGCCATCCTGAGCGGGAGGGCCGCCGGGGAGCTGTTTTTT.

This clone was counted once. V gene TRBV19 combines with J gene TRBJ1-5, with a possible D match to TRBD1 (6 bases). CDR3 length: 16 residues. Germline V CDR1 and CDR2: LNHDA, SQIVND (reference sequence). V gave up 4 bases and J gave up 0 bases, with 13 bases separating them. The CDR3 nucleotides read TGTGCCAGTAGTACGTCTCCGGGACATAGCAATCAGCCCCAGCATTTT. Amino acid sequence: CASSTSPGHSNQPQHF.

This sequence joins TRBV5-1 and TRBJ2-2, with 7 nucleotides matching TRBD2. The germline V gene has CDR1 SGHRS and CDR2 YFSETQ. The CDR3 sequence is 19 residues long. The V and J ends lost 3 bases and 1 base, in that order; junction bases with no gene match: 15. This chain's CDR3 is CASSSVPPWWEGNTGELFF. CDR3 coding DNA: TGCGCCAGCAGCTCCGTGCCCCCCTGGTGGGAGGGGAACACCGGGGAGCTGTTTTTT.

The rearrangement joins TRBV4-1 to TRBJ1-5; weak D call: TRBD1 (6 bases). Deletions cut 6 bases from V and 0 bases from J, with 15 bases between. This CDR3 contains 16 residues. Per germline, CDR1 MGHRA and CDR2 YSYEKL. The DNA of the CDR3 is TGCGCCAGCAGTCCAGAGGGGGGGAATAGCAATCAGCCCCAGCATTTT. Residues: CASSPEGGNSNQPQHF.

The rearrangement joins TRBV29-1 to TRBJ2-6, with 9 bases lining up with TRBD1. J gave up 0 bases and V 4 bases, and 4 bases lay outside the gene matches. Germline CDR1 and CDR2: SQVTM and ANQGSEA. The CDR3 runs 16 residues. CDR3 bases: TGCAGCGTTGGGGGACAGGGCAACTCTGGGGCCAACGTCCTGACTTTC. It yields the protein CSVGGQGNSGANVLTF.

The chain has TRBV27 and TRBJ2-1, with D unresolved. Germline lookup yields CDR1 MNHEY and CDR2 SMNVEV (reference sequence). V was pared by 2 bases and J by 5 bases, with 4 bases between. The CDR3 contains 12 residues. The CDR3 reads CASSLDDNEQFF. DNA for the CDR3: TGTGCCAGCAGTTTAGACGACAATGAGCAGTTCTTC.